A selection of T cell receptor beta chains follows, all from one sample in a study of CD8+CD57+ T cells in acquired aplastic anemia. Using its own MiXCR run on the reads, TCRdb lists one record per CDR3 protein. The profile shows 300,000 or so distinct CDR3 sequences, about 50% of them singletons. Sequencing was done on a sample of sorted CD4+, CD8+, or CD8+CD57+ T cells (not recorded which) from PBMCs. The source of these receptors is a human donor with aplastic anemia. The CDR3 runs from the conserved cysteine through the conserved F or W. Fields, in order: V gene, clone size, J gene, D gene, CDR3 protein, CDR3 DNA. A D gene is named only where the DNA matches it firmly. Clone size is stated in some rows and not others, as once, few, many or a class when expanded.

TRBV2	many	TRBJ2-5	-	CASSVETQYF	TGTGCCAGCAGTGTTGAGACCCAGTACTTC
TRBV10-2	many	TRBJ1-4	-	CASTGAVVATNEKLFF	TGCGCCAGCACAGGGGCAGTAGTTGCAACTAATGAAAAACTGTTTTTT
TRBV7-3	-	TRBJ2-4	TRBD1	CASSRQGLAKNIQYF	TGTGCCAGCAGTCGACAGGGCTTAGCCAAAAACATTCAGTACTTC
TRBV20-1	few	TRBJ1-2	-	CSASGGLYGYTF	TGCAGTGCTAGTGGCGGGCTATATGGCTACACCTTC
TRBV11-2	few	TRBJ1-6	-	CASSKDNSPLHF	TGTGCCAGCAGCAAAGATAATTCACCCCTCCACTTT
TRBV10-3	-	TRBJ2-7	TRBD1	CAISDGPGQAYEQYF	TGTGCCATCAGTGATGGGCCGGGACAGGCGTACGAGCAGTACTTC
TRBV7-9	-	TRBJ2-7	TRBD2	CASSLCPTSVSEQYF	TGTGCCAGCAGCTTATGTCCGACTAGCGTTTCCGAGCAGTACTTC
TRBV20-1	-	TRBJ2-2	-	CSAGNTGELFF	TGCAGTGCAGGCAACACCGGGGAGCTGTTTTTT
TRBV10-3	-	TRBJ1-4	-	CAITRQLNEKLFF	TGTGCCATCACCCGGCAGCTTAATGAAAAACTGTTTTTT
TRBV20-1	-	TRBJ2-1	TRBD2	CSAGGALDEQFF	TGCAGCGCGGGGGGTGCCCTCGATGAGCAGTTCTTC
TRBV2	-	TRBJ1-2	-	CASRGAYGYTF	TGTGCCAGCAGGGGGGCATATGGCTACACCTTC
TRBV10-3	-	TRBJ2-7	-	CAISESALNDREQYF	TGTGCCATCAGTGAGTCGGCCTTGAATGACCGGGAGCAGTACTTC
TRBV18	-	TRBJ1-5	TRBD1	CASSGQLYQPQHF	TGTGCCAGCTCGGGACAGCTTTATCAGCCCCAGCATTTT